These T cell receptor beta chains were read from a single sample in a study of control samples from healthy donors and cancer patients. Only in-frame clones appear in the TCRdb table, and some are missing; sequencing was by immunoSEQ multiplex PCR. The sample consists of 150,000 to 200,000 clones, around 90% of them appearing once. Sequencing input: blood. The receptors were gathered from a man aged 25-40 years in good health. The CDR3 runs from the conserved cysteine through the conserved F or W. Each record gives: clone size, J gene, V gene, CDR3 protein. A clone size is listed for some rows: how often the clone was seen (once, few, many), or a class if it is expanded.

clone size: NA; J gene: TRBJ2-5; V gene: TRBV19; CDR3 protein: CATHRQGEGTQYF
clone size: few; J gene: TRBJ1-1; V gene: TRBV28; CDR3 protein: CASRAGGRNTEAFF
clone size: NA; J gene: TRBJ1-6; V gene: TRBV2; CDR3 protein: CASSEGTVASPLHF
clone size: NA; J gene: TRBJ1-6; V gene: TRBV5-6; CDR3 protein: CASSSFQGHSPLHF
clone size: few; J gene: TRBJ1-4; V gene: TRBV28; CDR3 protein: CASSLGGTANEKLFF
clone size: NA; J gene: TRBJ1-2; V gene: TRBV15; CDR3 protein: CATSPRGQGKEPLIYGYTF
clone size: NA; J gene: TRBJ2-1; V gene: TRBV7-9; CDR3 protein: CASSPLPADNEQFF
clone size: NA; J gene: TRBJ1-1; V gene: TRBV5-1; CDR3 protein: CASSEGTANTEAFF
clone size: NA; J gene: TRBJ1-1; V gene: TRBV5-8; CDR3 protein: CASSSQGGSFPTTEAFF
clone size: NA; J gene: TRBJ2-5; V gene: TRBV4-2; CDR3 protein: CASSQGIGGGGTQYF
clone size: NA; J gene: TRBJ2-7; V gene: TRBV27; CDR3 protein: CASSLSRTHYEQYF
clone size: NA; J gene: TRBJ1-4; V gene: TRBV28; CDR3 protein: CASRPRDRLNEKLFF
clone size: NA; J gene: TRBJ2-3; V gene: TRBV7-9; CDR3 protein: CASSPPTGTGPDTQYF
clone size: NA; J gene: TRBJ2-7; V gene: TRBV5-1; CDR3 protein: CASSLKGGGLEQYF
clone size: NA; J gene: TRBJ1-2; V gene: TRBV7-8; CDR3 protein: CASSLERTAYGYTF
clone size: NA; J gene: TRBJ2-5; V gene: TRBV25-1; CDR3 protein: CASSEVGGGTQETQYF
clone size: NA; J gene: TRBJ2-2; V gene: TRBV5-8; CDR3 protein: CASSVAGTRNTGELFF